Each of the 18 T cell receptor beta chains below was sequenced from the same sample in a study of blood T cell repertoires in COVID-19 (dated by TCRdb to the early 2020s). Libraries were prepared through the immunoSEQ multiplex PCR assay. This is the immuneACCESS table as TCRdb keeps it, with only in-frame sequences that have V and J called. A part of the clones is gone; compared with another copy, unresolved V genes explain less than half, and the rest is unexplained. The sample table shows approximately 180,000 clones, and around four fifths are seen once. The top ten clones comprise 17% of the sample. Sequencing was performed on PBMCs or T cells enriched from blood (not recorded which). The receptors were gathered from a woman aged 50 to 60 who had recovered from COVID-19.

This sequence joins TRBV14 and TRBJ1-6; D ambiguous. CDR3 length: 14 residues. Germline V CDR1 and CDR2: SGHDN, FVKESK. V was shortened by 5 bases and J by 7 bases, with 12 bases between the two germline ends. The CDR3 spells CASSFRGGNSPLHF. The CDR3 coding sequence is TGTGCCAGCAGCTTCCGAGGAGGGAATTCACCCCTCCACTTT.

The V gene is TRBV18, the J gene TRBJ2-7; 7 bases agree with TRBD2. The J segment lost 5 bases and the V segment lost 5 bases, leaving 3 bases of the junction unmatched. The germline V gene has CDR1 KGHSH and CDR2 LQKENI. The CDR3 spans 12 residues. CDR3 amino acids: CASSETSHEQYF. The CDR3 bases are TGTGCCAGCTCAGAGACTAGCCACGAGCAGTACTTC.

J is TRBJ2-1 and V is TRBV4-2; tentatively, D is TRBD2 (6 bases). This CDR3 has 17 residues. Germline V gene lookup returns CDR1 LGHNA and CDR2 YNFKEQ. The V end lost 3 bases, the J end lost 7 bases, and 22 bases lay between the germline ends. CDR3 region: CASSQTTIGGERNEQFF. The CDR3 DNA reads as TGTGCCAGCAGCCAGACCACGATCGGGGGAGAGAGGAATGAGCAGTTCTTC.

The genes are TRBV4-1 and TRBJ2-2; 12 bases are a match to TRBD2. V lost 0 bases and J lost 5; bases outside the gene matches: 4. Germline V gene data show CDR1 as MGHRA and CDR2 as YSYEKL. This CDR3 is 17 amino acids long. In DNA form, the CDR3 reads TGCGCCAGCAGCCAAGAGCCTAGCGGGAGGGGTACCGGGGAGCTGTTTTTT. Residues: CASSQEPSGRGTGELFF.

The chain is built from TRBV18 and TRBJ2-1; 7 bases align to TRBD2. CDR1 and CDR2 from the germline V gene are KGHSH and LQKENI. J lost 4 bases, V lost 4 bases, and 13 bases had no gene match. The CDR3 has 17 amino acids. The CDR3 bases are TGTGCCAGCTCACTAGTACGCGCGGGAGAGAGTTACAATGAGCAGTTCTTC. Amino acid sequence: CASSLVRAGESYNEQFF.

J is TRBJ2-7 and V is TRBV28, with D maybe TRBD2 (7 bases). Trimming shortened V by 3 bases and J by 4 bases, and 16 bases separated the two germline ends. Germline V lookup: CDR1 MDHEN, CDR2 SYDVKM. The CDR3 spans 15 residues. CDR3 protein: CASSFRGASRYEQYF. In nucleotides, the CDR3 is TGTGCCAGCAGTTTCCGGGGGGCCTCTCGGTACGAGCAGTACTTC.

The chain has TRBV5-4 and TRBJ2-1, with D unclear. Germline V gene lookup returns CDR1 SGHNT and CDR2 YYREEE (reference sequence). V dropped 3 bases and J dropped 0 bases, with 10 bases sitting between them. The CDR3 runs to 15 residues. The CDR3 region is CASSSTLSSYNEQFF. For the CDR3, the DNA is TGTGCCAGCAGCTCTACCCTGAGCTCCTACAATGAGCAGTTCTTC.

The rearrangement links TRBV7-6 to TRBJ2-7; TRBD2 agrees at 11 bases. V shed 5 bases, J shed 4 bases, and the junction held 7 bases outside the gene matches. Germline CDR1 is SGHVS and CDR2 is FNYEAQ. This CDR3 comprises 15 residues. The CDR3: CASSKASGRSYEQYF. CDR3 coding DNA: TGTGCCAGCAGCAAAGCTAGCGGGAGGTCTTACGAGCAGTACTTC.

This clone was recorded once. DNA of the CDR3: TGTGCCAGCAGTTCGCGGAGAGGGACAGGGAGTCGTGGGGCCAACGTCCTGACTTTC. Translating gives CASSSRRGTGSRGANVLTF. V gene TRBV6-2 or TRBV6-3 combines with J gene TRBJ2-6, with 9 positions matching TRBD1. The CDR3 has 19 residues. The ends lost 4 bases at V and 3 bases at J; junction bases unmatched: 13. CDR1 MNHEY and CDR2 SVGEGT come from the germline V gene.

This CDR3 is CASSLSPRLALGNEQFF. CDR3 nucleotide sequence: TGTGCCAGCAGTTTATCCCCCAGACTAGCGTTGGGGAATGAGCAGTTCTTC. V and J are TRBV27 and TRBJ2-1; TRBD2 matches at 8 bases. V was clipped by 0 bases and J by 7 bases; unmatched bases: 11. Germline assignment: CDR1 MNHEY and CDR2 SMNVEV (reference sequence). There are 17 residues in the CDR3.

The rearrangement links TRBV7-2 to TRBJ2-7; a weak D match, TRBD2 (6 bases). The V end lost 3 bases, the J end lost 2 bases, and 11 bases lay between the germline ends. CDR1 and CDR2 from the germline V gene are SGHTA and FQGNSA. This CDR3 contains 14 residues. The CDR3 DNA is TGTGCCAGCAGCTTTGGGCGGGACCCCTACGAGCAGTACTTC. Translated, it gives CASSFGRDPYEQYF.

The V and J genes are TRBV18 and TRBJ2-2; TRBD2 might be the D (6 bases). This CDR3 has 15 amino acids. Germline assignment: CDR1 KGHSH and CDR2 LQKENI. Trimming pared 3 bases from V and 5 bases from J, leaving 13 bases between. The CDR3 is CASSPIQSGTGELFF. CDR3 nucleotides: TGTGCCAGCTCACCCATACAAAGCGGGACCGGGGAGCTGTTTTTT.

J is TRBJ1-2 and V is TRBV29-1, with D tentatively TRBD1 (5 bases). Per germline, CDR1 SQVTM and CDR2 ANQGSEA. This CDR3 region has 15 residues. CDR3 in DNA: TGCAGGGCGGAGGGGCATTTTGGCAGGTCGTGTGGCTACACCTTC. Its translation is CRAEGHFGRSCGYTF.

This clone was seen at least ten times. The chain combines TRBV28 with TRBJ2-3; TRBD1 is a possible D gene (5 bases). Trimming stripped 3 bases from V and 2 bases from J, with 12 bases between. Germline loops: CDR1 MDHEN, CDR2 SYDVKM. The CDR3 runs 15 residues. This CDR3 reads CASSFSAGHTDTQYF. The CDR3 DNA reads as TGTGCCAGCAGTTTCTCAGCAGGGCACACAGATACGCAGTATTTT.

The chain couples TRBV10-3 to TRBJ2-2; a weak D match, TRBD2 (5 bases). The CDR3 contains 13 residues. Germline V gene data show CDR1 as ENHRY and CDR2 as SYGVKD. The ends were cut back, 10 bases at V and 0 bases at J, with 9 bases in the middle. CDR3 region: CATEGSNTGELFF. CDR3 nucleotide sequence: TGTGCCACCGAGGGTTCGAACACCGGGGAGCTGTTTTTT.

This sequence joins TRBV5-1 and TRBJ2-7; TRBD1 matches 10 bases. The germline V gene encodes CDR1 SGHRS and CDR2 YFSETQ. The CDR3 has 14 amino acids. V was clipped by 4 bases and J by 6 bases; unmatched bases: 7. CDR3 bases: TGCGCCAGCAGCCCTGGGACAGGGGCGCGCGAGCAGTACTTC. Its protein is CASSPGTGAREQYF.

J is TRBJ1-5 and V is TRBV29-1; 7 nucleotides line up with TRBD1. Looked up from germline, CDR1 is SQVTM and CDR2 is ANQGSEA. The CDR3 is 13 residues long. Trimming removed 8 bases from V and 5 bases from J; junction bases left unmatched: 9. For the CDR3, the DNA is TGCAGCTATACCACAGGGGTTCATCAGCCCCAGCATTTT. It translates to CSYTTGVHQPQHF.

The V and J genes are TRBV30 and TRBJ1-2; D is perhaps TRBD1 (5 bases). CDR3 length: 12 amino acids. CDR1 and CDR2 (germline): GTSNPN, SVGIG (reference sequence). Trimming took off 5 bases at V and 2 bases at J, with 9 bases between the two ends. CDR3 nucleotides: TGTGCCTGGCGGGGGGTAAACTATGGCTACACCTTC. Its protein product is CAWRGVNYGYTF.